This T cell receptor (beta chain) was profiled in a study of T-cell memory formation after mild COVID-19. This clonotype appeared a single time. The antigen remains undetermined. V shed 6 bases and J 9 bases; nucleotides not matched to a gene: 2. Germline lookup yields CDR1 LNHDA and CDR2 SQIVND (reference sequence). This CDR3 is 12 amino acids long. Each CDR3 protein gets one entry after TCRdb re-called the 5' RACE reads with MiXCR. The sample holds approximately 300,000 distinct CDR3 sequences; 19% are singletons and the top ten take 20% to 25%. Findings of the study overall: Among clones contracting day 15 to 85, CD4/CD8 was balanced, whereas later expanders leaned CD4+.

The clonotype comes from a man between 18 and 35 years old who had mild COVID-19 (a few samples of this study predate the infection). Cell type and time point are not known. The sequenced material came from PBMCs or a T cell subset sorted from them (not recorded which). This sequence joins TRBV19 and TRBJ2-1; 10 nucleotides match TRBD1. In DNA, the CDR3 is TGTGCCAGTAGAGACAGGGGGCTTGAGCAGTTCTTC. Amino acid sequence: CASRDRGLEQFF. The full variable domain, rest sourced from reference TRBV19 and TRBJ2-1, is DGGITQSPKYLFRKEGQNVTLSCEQNLNHDAMYWYRQDPGQGLRLIYYSQIVNDFQKGDIAEGYSVSREKKESFPLTVTSAQKNPTAFYLCASRDRGLEQFFGPGTRLTVL.